This T cell receptor beta chain comes out of a study of T-cell memory formation after mild COVID-19. As for the study in general: The two donors had largely donor-specific TCR clusters. Study findings and constraints: From day 15 to 85, contracting clones were balanced between CD4 and CD8, whereas later expanders leaned toward CD4+.

Sample barcodes and UMIs were carried by the TCR alpha and TCR beta cDNA libraries that 5'RACE generated with constant-segment primers. TCRdb processed the 5' RACE reads anew with MiXCR; each CDR3 protein has one entry. The data contain 350,000 to 450,000 distinct CDR3 sequences, around 30% of them singletons. Only a few counts were recorded for this clonotype. What it binds is unknown. The CDR3 extends over 16 amino acids. The V gene lost 1 base and the J gene lost 4 bases, with 16 bases spanning the gap. The germline gives CDR1 SQVTM, CDR2 ANQGSEA. The chain joins TRBV29-1 to TRBJ2-2; no reliable D call. Material: PBMCs or a T cell subset sorted from them (not recorded which). This sequence was found in an adult woman who had mild COVID-19 (a few samples of this study predate the infection). Cell type and time point are not known. Here the CDR3 reads CSVEGDSASSTGELFF. For the CDR3, the DNA is TGCAGCGTTGAAGGGGATTCTGCGAGTAGCACCGGGGAGCTGTTTTTT.